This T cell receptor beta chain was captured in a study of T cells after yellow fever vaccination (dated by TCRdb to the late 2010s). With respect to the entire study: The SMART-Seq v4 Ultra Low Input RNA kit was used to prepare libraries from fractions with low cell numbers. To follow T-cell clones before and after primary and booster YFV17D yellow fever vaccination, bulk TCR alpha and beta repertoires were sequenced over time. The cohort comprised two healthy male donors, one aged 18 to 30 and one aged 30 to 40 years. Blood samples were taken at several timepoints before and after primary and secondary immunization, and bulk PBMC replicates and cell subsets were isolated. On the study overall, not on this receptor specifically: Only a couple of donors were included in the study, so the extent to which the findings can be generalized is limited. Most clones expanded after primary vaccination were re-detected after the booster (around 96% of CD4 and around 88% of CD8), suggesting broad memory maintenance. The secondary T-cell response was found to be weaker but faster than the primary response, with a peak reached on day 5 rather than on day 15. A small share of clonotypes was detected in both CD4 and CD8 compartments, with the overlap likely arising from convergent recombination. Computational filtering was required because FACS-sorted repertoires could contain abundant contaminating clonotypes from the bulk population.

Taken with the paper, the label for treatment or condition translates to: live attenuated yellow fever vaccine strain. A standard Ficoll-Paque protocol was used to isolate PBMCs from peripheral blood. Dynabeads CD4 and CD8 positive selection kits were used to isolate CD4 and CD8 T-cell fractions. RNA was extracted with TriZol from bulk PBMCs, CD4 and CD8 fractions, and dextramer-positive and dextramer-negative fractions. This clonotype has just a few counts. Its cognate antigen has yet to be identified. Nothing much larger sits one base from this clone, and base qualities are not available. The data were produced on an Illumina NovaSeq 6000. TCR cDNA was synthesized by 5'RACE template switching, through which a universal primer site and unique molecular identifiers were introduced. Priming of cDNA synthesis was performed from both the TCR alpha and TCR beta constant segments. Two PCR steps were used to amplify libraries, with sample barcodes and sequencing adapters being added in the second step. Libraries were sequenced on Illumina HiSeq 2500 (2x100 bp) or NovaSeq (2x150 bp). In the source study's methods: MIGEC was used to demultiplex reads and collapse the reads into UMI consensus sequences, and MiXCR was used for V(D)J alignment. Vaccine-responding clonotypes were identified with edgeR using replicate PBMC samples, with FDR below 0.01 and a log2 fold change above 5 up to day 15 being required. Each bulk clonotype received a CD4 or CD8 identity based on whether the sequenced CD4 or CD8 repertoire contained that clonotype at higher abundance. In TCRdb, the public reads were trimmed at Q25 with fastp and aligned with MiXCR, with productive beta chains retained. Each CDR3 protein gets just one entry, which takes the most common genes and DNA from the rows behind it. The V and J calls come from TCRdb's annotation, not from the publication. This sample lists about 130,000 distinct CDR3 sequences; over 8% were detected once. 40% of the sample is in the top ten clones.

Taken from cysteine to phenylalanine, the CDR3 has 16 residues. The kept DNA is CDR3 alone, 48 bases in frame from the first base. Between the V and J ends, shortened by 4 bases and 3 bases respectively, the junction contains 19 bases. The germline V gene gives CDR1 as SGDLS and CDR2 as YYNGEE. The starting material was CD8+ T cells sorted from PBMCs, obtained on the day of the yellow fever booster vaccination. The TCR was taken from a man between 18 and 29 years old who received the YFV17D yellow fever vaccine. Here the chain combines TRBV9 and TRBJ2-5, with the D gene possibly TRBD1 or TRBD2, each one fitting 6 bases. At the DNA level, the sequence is TGTGCCAGCAGCACCGAAGGGGGGTCGAGGGAAGAGACCCAGTACTTC. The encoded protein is CASSTEGGSREETQYF.